A single sample gave rise to the 2 T cell receptor beta chains below, sequenced in a study of cytomegalovirus exposure and HLA in healthy donors. Vbeta (60) and Jbeta (13) primers were used in the PCR. Sequencing used immunoSEQ multiplex PCR; TCRdb keeps in-frame clones, though not all of them. The repertoire holds roughly 110,000 clones, with less than 85% as singletons. Input material: PBMCs. These receptors all come from a man aged 18 to 30 in good health and CMV-seronegative.

This chain uses TRBV4-3 with TRBJ2-7, with 10 bases fitting TRBD1. The CDR3 runs to 19 residues. V gave up 0 bases and J gave up 2 bases; unmatched junction bases: 13. Germline values: CDR1 LGHNA, CDR2 YSLEER. The chain's CDR3 is CASSQDWDRGSSATYEQYF. Here the CDR3 DNA reads TGCGCCAGCAGCCAAGATTGGGACAGGGGCTCCTCGGCCACCTACGAGCAGTACTTC.

This chain uses TRBV7-9 with TRBJ2-3, with 9 nucleotides matching TRBD2. V shed 5 bases, J shed 1 base, and the junction held 10 bases outside the gene matches. In germline, CDR1 is SEHNR, CDR2 FQNEAQ (reference sequence). This CDR3 is 17 amino acids long. For the CDR3, the DNA is TGTGCCAGCAGCCCTCGCGGGGGGGCCGGGGGCACAGATACGCAGTATTTT. Residues: CASSPRGGAGGTDTQYF.